These T cell receptor beta chains were read from a single sample in a study of CD8 T cells in Susac syndrome. Using its own MiXCR run on the immunoSEQ multiplex PCR reads, TCRdb lists one record per CDR3 protein. This sample yields 200,000 to 250,000 distinct CDR3 sequences, of which about 95% are seen a single time; about 0.091% belongs to the top ten. The sequencing sample was made of CD4+ T cells from PBMCs. The receptors stem from a human donor with multiple sclerosis. CDR3s include the opening cysteine and the closing phenylalanine or tryptophan.

j_call v_call cdr3_aa
TRBJ1-4 TRBV20-1 CSASPDREKLFF
TRBJ2-1 TRBV20-1 CSAPPDSFSYNEQFF
TRBJ2-7 TRBV24-1 CATRYDGKVTYEQYF
TRBJ1-4 TRBV28 CASSLPGERGEKLFF
TRBJ2-1 TRBV4-1 CASSPLGGQGAGNEQFF
TRBJ2-3 TRBV27 CASSFWQGSTDTQYF
TRBJ2-3 TRBV12-3/TRBV12-4 CASSRRRLRGTDTQYF
TRBJ1-5 TRBV7-2 CASSFWVSDQPQHF
TRBJ2-7 TRBV6-2/TRBV6-3 CASSYGQGGAYEQYF
TRBJ2-1 TRBV7-3 CASSLLGGSRDEQFF
TRBJ1-5 TRBV2 CASRPRTGYQPQHF
TRBJ2-7 TRBV15 CATSRESSGSYEQYF
TRBJ2-1 TRBV30 CAWNNLQGGFF
TRBJ1-1 TRBV7-3 CASSLWGNTEAFF
TRBJ1-2 TRBV24-1 CATSDFGDGYTF
TRBJ1-5 TRBV6-5 CASSYSGTSNQPQHF
TRBJ1-6 TRBV21-1 CASLTSSPLHF
TRBJ1-2 TRBV5-1 CASSFGTDYGYTF
TRBJ1-1 TRBV5-1 CASSKTTVTGREAFF
TRBJ2-4 TRBV20-1 CSARERQRDIQYF
TRBJ1-1 TRBV20-1 CSAIEGRRNTEAFF
TRBJ2-5 TRBV18 CASSPGSVETQYF
TRBJ2-4 TRBV28 CASSSRAHGNIQYF
TRBJ2-4 TRBV20-1 CSASPAGVENIQYF
TRBJ2-7 TRBV4-1 CASSQASVDEQYF
TRBJ2-1 TRBV29-1 CSVGVAGTTYNEQFF
TRBJ1-2 TRBV20-1 CSALYRDSLYGYTF
TRBJ2-7 TRBV3-1 CASSQEPASYEQYF
TRBJ2-1 TRBV4-1 CASRLTGDGEQFF
TRBJ1-1 TRBV3-1 CASSQVAHTEAFF
TRBJ1-1 TRBV30 CAWRAPGQRDTEAFF
TRBJ2-4 TRBV6-4 CASSTRHIQYF
TRBJ2-4 TRBV18 CASSPGGDIQYF
TRBJ2-1 TRBV6-1 CASSEQPPNEQFF
TRBJ1-5 TRBV29-1 CSVMIGLNQPQHF
TRBJ2-5 TRBV7-9 CASSFGEQETQYF
TRBJ2-5 TRBV4-2 CASSQDYKRGGLGETQYF
TRBJ1-2 TRBV9 CASSVGDLANYGYTF
TRBJ1-1 TRBV20-1 CSARGTATEAFF
TRBJ1-2 TRBV6-5 CASSYSFSWGGYGYTF
TRBJ2-7 TRBV30 CAWSISGRNYEQYF
TRBJ2-5 TRBV2 CASLYQETQYF
TRBJ1-2 TRBV12-3/TRBV12-4 CASSPPGQGARGYTF
TRBJ2-5 TRBV2 CASSAGVTQYF
TRBJ2-2 TRBV15 CATSRSGDRATGELFF
TRBJ2-3 TRBV2 CASSESRRATDTQYF
TRBJ2-3 TRBV6-6 CASRSRPNPGDTQYF
TRBJ2-7 TRBV29-1 CSARTSVSSYEQYF
TRBJ2-1 TRBV20-1 CSARKPGLPRDEQFF
TRBJ1-6 TRBV11-2 CASSSGGRLGSPLHF
TRBJ1-1 TRBV20-1 CSVRTGGITEAFF
TRBJ2-5 TRBV5-1 CASSNLVLETQYF
TRBJ2-7 TRBV7-3 CASSLMPAGVYEQYF